What follows are 26 T cell receptor beta chains derived from one specimen sequenced in a study of blood T cells in healthy people across ages. A second about 6 to 12 cycle PCR used barcoded and J-beta primers. TCRdb passed the 5' RACE reads through MiXCR, listing each CDR3 protein once. This sample yields some 760,000 distinct CDR3 sequences, of which about 25% are seen a single time; 3% to 4.5% belongs to the top ten. These same records also appear under a second study, on T cells of mothers and their children.

Sequencing was performed on blood. The source of these receptors is a boy aged 5-17 years in good health.

The CDR3 region is CASSKVPHGGETQYF. The CDR3 coding sequence is TGTGCCAGCAGCAAAGTTCCGCACGGGGGAGAGACCCAGTACTTC. The chain carries TRBV21-1 and TRBJ2-5; TRBD1, the table's D call, was not compared with the DNA. TRBV21-1 is noted as a pseudogene. This CDR3 has 15 amino acids.

The genes are TRBV15 and TRBJ1-4, with 8 bases aligning to TRBD1. The trim removed 5 bases at V and 7 bases at J, leaving 9 bases unmatched. CDR3 length equals 15 residues. The germline CDR1 and CDR2 sequences are LNHNV and YYDKDF (reference sequence). CDR3 bases: TGTGCCACCAGCTACCCCGGACAGGGAGGTGAAAAACTGTTTTTT. As protein: CATSYPGQGGEKLFF.

V gene TRBV12-3 or TRBV12-4 combines with J gene TRBJ2-5, with 8 nucleotides matching TRBD1. The CDR3 has 14 amino acids. After removal of 5 bases from V and 7 bases from J, the junction contained 9 bases not matched to a gene. CDR3 in amino acids: CASSPDRGPGTQYF. The CDR3 DNA is TGTGCCAGCAGTCCCGACAGGGGACCCGGGACCCAGTACTTC.

This clonotype was seen only a few times. The gene calls are TRBV12-3 or TRBV12-4 and TRBJ2-3; D may match TRBD1 or TRBD2 (6 bases each). This CDR3 has 16 residues. V shed 2 bases and J shed 5 bases, with 17 bases lying between them. CDR3 DNA: TGTGCCAGCAGTTTAACCTCGTGGGGGGCAGAAGATACGCAGTATTTT. Translating it yields CASSLTSWGAEDTQYF.

This clonotype was seen only a few times. The rearrangement uses TRBV27 and TRBJ1-2; D ambiguous. Germline CDR1 reads MNHEY; CDR2 reads SMNVEV (reference sequence). The CDR3 is 15 amino acids. Trimming took off 0 bases at V and 4 bases at J, with 12 bases between the two ends. CDR3 residues: CASSLSPRSGYGYTF. CDR3 nucleotide sequence: TGTGCCAGCAGTTTATCCCCCAGAAGTGGCTATGGCTACACCTTC.

This clonotype has a handful of counts. The V gene is TRBV20-1, the J gene TRBJ2-7; 14 bases line up with TRBD2. V lost 4 bases and J lost 4; bases outside the gene matches: 3. The CDR3 length is 14 residues. Germline V gene lookup returns CDR1 DFQATT and CDR2 SNEGSKA (reference sequence). CDR3 nucleotide sequence: TGCAGTGCTACTGGGACTAGCGGGAGATACGAGCAGTACTTC. Translated: CSATGTSGRYEQYF.

The chain is built from TRBV6-5 and TRBJ1-2; D not resolved. Germline CDR1 is MNHEY and CDR2 is SVGAGI. V was trimmed by 2 bases and J by 0 bases, leaving 10 bases between them. The CDR3 sequence is 15 residues long. The CDR3 DNA sequence: TGTGCCAGCAGTTACATGCGTGCTTCTAACTATGGCTACACCTTC. Amino acid sequence: CASSYMRASNYGYTF.

This chain uses TRBV29-1 with TRBJ2-5; D is tentatively TRBD1 or TRBD2 (5 bases each). The J call may be faulty, since TRBJ2-7 better matches the DNA end. This CDR3 is 13 amino acids long. Germline V lookup: CDR1 SQVTM, CDR2 ANQGSEA. CDR3 protein: CSAGSGRTYEQYF. In DNA, the CDR3 is TGCAGCGCGGGGTCGGGACGGACCTACGAGCAGTACTTC.

This rearrangement joins TRBV7-2 to TRBJ2-3; D gene unclear. There are 15 residues in the CDR3. From germline, CDR1 is SGHTA and CDR2 FQGNSA. V lost 1 base to trimming and J lost 1 base, with 9 bases between them. The CDR3 DNA follows: TGTGCCAGCAGCTTAGAGGCGGCGGGCACAGATACGCAGTATTTT. It codes for CASSLEAAGTDTQYF. Full variable domain (remainder filled in from reference TRBV7-2 and TRBJ2-3): GAGVSQSPSNKVTEKGKDVELRCDPISGHTALYWYRQSLGQGLEFLIYFQGNSAPDKSGLPSDRFSAERTGGSVSTLTIQRTQQEDSAVYLCASSLEAAGTDTQYFGPGTRLTVL.

The chain employs TRBV29-1 and TRBJ2-3; D possibly uses TRBD1 or TRBD2 (5 bases each). Between the trimmed V and J ends, which lost 1 base and 6 bases, there was a span of 11 bases. The CDR3 totals 13 residues. CDR1 SQVTM and CDR2 ANQGSEA come from the germline V gene. For the CDR3, the DNA is TGCAGCGTTGAAGGGGGGAATTTGGATACGCAGTATTTT. Residues: CSVEGGNLDTQYF.

The chain uses TRBV27 and TRBJ1-2, with 8 nucleotides matching TRBD1. The CDR3 runs 13 residues. The germline CDR1 and CDR2 sequences are MNHEY and SMNVEV (reference sequence). The V gene end was trimmed by 7 bases and the J gene end by 5 bases; junction bases not matched to a gene: 6. CDR3: CASKRQGAYGYTF. DNA of the CDR3: TGTGCCAGCAAAAGGCAGGGGGCGTATGGCTACACCTTC.

The gene calls are TRBV29-1 and TRBJ1-2; no reliable D call. V dropped 6 bases and J dropped 5 bases, with 13 bases sitting between them. The CDR3 loop spans 12 amino acids. Germline loops: CDR1 SQVTM, CDR2 ANQGSEA. CDR3 protein: CSVTTREYGYTF. The CDR3 bases are TGCAGCGTCACGACCCGCGAATATGGCTACACCTTC.

V is TRBV7-9 and J is TRBJ1-1, with 9 bases lining up with TRBD1. Trimming cost V 2 bases and J 0 bases; bases outside gene matches: 4. This CDR3 contains 16 residues. Germline CDR1 reads SEHNR; CDR2 reads FQNEAQ (reference sequence). CDR3: CASSLWGQGVNTEAFF. The DNA for the CDR3 is TGTGCCAGCAGCTTATGGGGACAGGGTGTGAACACTGAAGCTTTCTTT.

This clonotype was counted only a few times. The chain employs TRBV19 and TRBJ2-1; possibly TRBD1 or TRBD2 for D (6 bases each). V was clipped by 5 bases and J by 0 bases, with 17 bases between them. CDR3 size: 17 residues. Looked up from germline, CDR1 is LNHDA and CDR2 is SQIVND (reference sequence). CDR3 coding DNA: TGTGCCAGTAGTGATGAGGGGGGCTCGAGCTCCTACAATGAGCAGTTCTTC. This codes for CASSDEGGSSSYNEQFF.

This clonotype was observed a handful of times. The chain employs TRBV11-2 and TRBJ2-5; possibly TRBD2 for D (6 bases). The ends were cut back, 0 bases at V and 5 bases at J, with 10 bases in the middle. Germline loops: CDR1 SGHAT, CDR2 FQNNGV. The CDR3 has 14 amino acids. CDR3 coding DNA: TGTGCCAGCAGCTTAGAGACGGGAGCTGAGACCCAGTACTTC. Its protein product is CASSLETGAETQYF.

The chain joins TRBV7-2 to TRBJ2-5, with 7 bases that match TRBD2. The CDR3 covers 15 residues. Germline V gives CDR1 SGHTA, CDR2 FQGNSA. V was pared by 1 base and J by 0 bases, with 2 bases of the junction left unmatched. CDR3: CASSLVAGDQETQYF. Written as DNA, the CDR3 is TGTGCCAGCAGCTTAGTTGCGGGGGACCAAGAGACCCAGTACTTC.

This clonotype was counted a few times. The chain combines TRBV7-8 with TRBJ2-7; 7 bases match TRBD1. Germline V gene sequence: CDR1 SGHVS, CDR2 FQNEAQ. The trim removed 0 bases at V and 5 bases at J, leaving 1 base unmatched. CDR3 length: 13 residues. The CDR3 region is CASSLAQGDEQYF. CDR3 bases: TGTGCCAGCAGCTTAGCGCAGGGGGACGAGCAGTACTTC.

This clonotype has only a few counts. This chain uses TRBV28 with TRBJ1-2, with 9 bases lining up with TRBD1. The CDR3 contains 17 residues. CDR1 and CDR2 (germline): MDHEN, SYDVKM. The ends lost 4 bases at V and 7 bases at J; junction bases unmatched: 16. CDR3 bases: TGTGCCAGCAGTTCGACCGGGACAGGGAGTGGTACGGGTGGCTACACCTTC. Its translation is CASSSTGTGSGTGGYTF.

The sample holds a few counts of this clonotype. V is TRBV6-2 or TRBV6-3 and J is TRBJ1-2; 10 nucleotides line up with TRBD1. CDR3 length equals 14 residues. Germline CDR1 and CDR2: MNHEY and SVGEGT. Losses at the gene ends were 8 bases for V and 3 bases for J; bases not matched to a gene: 6. CDR3 in DNA: TGTGCCAGCCTCCCGACAGGGGGCTACTATGGCTACACCTTC. Translation: CASLPTGGYYGYTF.

The chain uses TRBV20-1 and TRBJ1-2, with TRBD1 matching 8 bases. The CDR3 totals 17 residues. The germline CDR1 and CDR2 sequences are DFQATT and SNEGSKA (reference sequence). V lost 0 bases to trimming and J lost 5 bases; unmatched junction nucleotides: 14. CDR3 loop: CSARDQGGTGEPYGYTF. In DNA form, the CDR3 reads TGCAGTGCTAGAGATCAGGGCGGGACAGGTGAGCCGTATGGCTACACCTTC.

This clonotype was picked up a small number of times. V usage is TRBV29-1 and J usage is TRBJ2-1; TRBD2 agrees at 7 bases. The CDR3 extends over 11 amino acids. In germline, CDR1 is SQVTM, CDR2 ANQGSEA. The CDR3 region has the DNA TGCAGTGGGGACTACTACAATGAGCAGTTCTTC. It translates to CSGDYYNEQFF.

As for this clonotype: A junction boundary mismatches the germline segment, possibly from a read error. This chain uses TRBV29-1 with TRBJ2-5; 9 bases line up with TRBD2. The CDR3 totals 18 residues. Germline CDR1 SQVTM, CDR2 ANQGSEA. This CDR3 is CSVSYLSGSLPWSGRHLF. The CDR3 region has the DNA TGCAGCGTTTCCTACCTTAGCGGGAGCCTACCCTGGTCTGGCCGACATCTTTTC. Full variable domain (outside the CDR3, taken from reference TRBV29-1 and TRBJ2-5): SAVISQKPSRDICQRGTSLTIQCQVDSQVTMMFWYRQQPGQSLTLIATANQGSEATYESGFVIDKFPISRPNLTFSTLTVSNMSPEDSSIYLCSVSYLSGSLPWSGRHLFGPGTRLLVL.

This clonotype occurred a few times. This chain connects TRBV7-2 to TRBJ2-6; tentatively, D is TRBD1 (6 bases). Germline-derived CDR1 and CDR2 are SGHTA and FQGNSA. Trimming shortened V by 5 bases and J by 0 bases, and 14 bases separated the two germline ends. The CDR3 runs to 17 residues. Here the CDR3 reads CASSGGQSPSGANVLTF. In nucleotides, the CDR3 is TGTGCCAGCAGCGGTGGACAGTCCCCCTCTGGGGCCAACGTCCTGACTTTC.

This clonotype has more than one count but fewer than ten. This rearrangement joins TRBV29-1 to TRBJ2-5, with D possibly TRBD2 on 5 matching bases. There are 13 residues in the CDR3. V was clipped by 4 bases and J by 2 bases, with 11 bases between them. The germline V gene encodes CDR1 SQVTM and CDR2 ANQGSEA. The CDR3 DNA reads as TGCAGCGTTGTGGACTGGGGACAAGAGACCCAGTACTTC. This gives the protein CSVVDWGQETQYF.

The chain is built from TRBV6-5 and TRBJ2-3; D remains unclear. The V gene lost 5 bases and the J gene lost 6 bases, with 12 bases spanning the gap. Germline V CDR1 and CDR2: MNHEY, SVGAGI. The CDR3 is made up of 13 amino acids. The DNA for the CDR3 is TGTGCCAGCAGTAGCCTCCACCCGGATACGCAGTATTTT. This gives the protein CASSSLHPDTQYF.

Regarding this clonotype: The junction departs from the called germline gene at one end, perhaps through a read error. This chain uses TRBV29-1 with TRBJ1-1; D remains unclear. The CDR3 contains 11 residues. Looked up from germline, CDR1 is SQVTM and CDR2 is ANQGSEA. The CDR3 DNA reads TGCAGCGTTGAAGGGTTGACTGAAGCTCTCTTT. Its translation: CSVEGLTEALF.